A selection of T cell receptor beta chains follows, all from one sample in a study of neurological immune-mediated disorders. TCRdb independently ran MiXCR on the 5' RACE reads; one entry per CDR3 protein. Here the sample spans around 71,000 distinct CDR3 sequences, around 15% being singletons. Material for sequencing was PBMCs. All receptors derive from a female donor with HTLV-1-associated myelopathy (HAM/TSP). CDR3s include the opening cysteine and the closing phenylalanine or tryptophan. Fields, in order: J gene, V gene, clone size, D gene, CDR3 length, CDR3 DNA, CDR3 protein. The D gene is left open where the match is weak. Clone size is stated in some rows and not others, as once, few, many or a class when expanded.

TRBJ1-3 | TRBV12-3/TRBV12-4 | many | NA | 14 | TGTGCCAGCAGTTTGGTCGGACAAGGAAACACCATATATTTT | CASSLVGQGNTIYF
TRBJ2-6 | TRBV5-1 | many | NA | 18 | TGCGCCAGCAGCTTGACCGGGACCAGGGGCTCTGGGGCCAACGTCCTGACTTTC | CASSLTGTRGSGANVLTF
TRBJ1-2 | TRBV5-6 | NA | NA | 16 | TGTGCCAGCAGCTTGGAGAGGACGGGGCCTATCTATGGCTACACCTTC | CASSLERTGPIYGYTF
TRBJ2-2 | TRBV5-1 | many | NA | 14 | TGCGCCAGCAGCTTGGGTCCAGGGGCCGGGGAGCTGTTTTTT | CASSLGPGAGELFF
TRBJ1-2 | TRBV6-6 | many | NA | 12 | TGTGCATCGCGGCAGGGGCTGTATGGCTACACCTTC | CASRQGLYGYTF
TRBJ1-1 | TRBV7-3 | NA | NA | 15 | TGTGCCAGCAGCTACGGGCCAGGGGCTATCACTGAAGCTTTCTTT | CASSYGPGAITEAFF
TRBJ2-2 | TRBV20-1 | many | NA | 12 | TGCAGTGCTATTAACCCCACCGGGGAGCTGTTTTTT | CSAINPTGELFF
TRBJ2-5 | TRBV7-2 | many | NA | 15 | TGTGCCAGCAGCTTAGACAGGGCCATCCAAGAGACCCAGTACTTC | CASSLDRAIQETQYF
TRBJ2-1 | TRBV4-1 | many | TRBD1 | 15 | TGCGCCAGCAGCCAAGGAGGGACAGGGAAAAATGAGCAGTTCTTC | CASSQGGTGKNEQFF
TRBJ2-5 | TRBV12-3/TRBV12-4 | many | NA | 12 | TGTGCCAGCAGTTTACACAGAGAGACCCAGTACTTC | CASSLHRETQYF
TRBJ1-6 | TRBV20-1 | many | NA | 14 | TGCAGTGCTACCCGGGAAGGGATGAATTCACCCCTCCACTTT | CSATREGMNSPLHF
TRBJ1-1 | TRBV12-3/TRBV12-4 | few | NA | 12 | TGTGCCAGCAGTCGGACCAACACTGAAGCTTTCTTT | CASSRTNTEAFF
TRBJ2-7 | TRBV6-6 | few | TRBD2 | 16 | TGTGCCAGCAGTTTCAATCCCGGGACTAGCGGGGTCGAGCAGTACTTC | CASSFNPGTSGVEQYF
TRBJ1-5 | TRBV13 | many | NA | 14 | TGTGCCAGCAGCTTAGGACAGAACAATCAGCCCCAGCATTTT | CASSLGQNNQPQHF
TRBJ2-5 | TRBV7-2 | many | TRBD2 | 14 | TGTGCCAGCAGCCCTAGCGGGGCCCAAGAGACCCAGTACTTC | CASSPSGAQETQYF
TRBJ1-5 | TRBV6-5 | many | TRBD1 | 15 | TGTGCCAGCAGTCCGGGACAGGGTTTTCATCAGCCCCAGCATTTT | CASSPGQGFHQPQHF
TRBJ1-3 | TRBV20-1 | many | NA | 11 | TGCAGTGCTAGCGGCGGAAACACCATATATTTT | CSASGGNTIYF
TRBJ2-7 | TRBV11-1 | many | NA | 12 | TGTGCCAGCAGCTTATCGAGTGGCGAGCAGTACTTC | CASSLSSGEQYF
TRBJ2-3 | TRBV20-1 | NA | TRBD1 | 13 | TGCAGTGCTCTACAGGGGGCGACAGATACGCAGTATTTT | CSALQGATDTQYF
TRBJ2-5 | TRBV4-1 | many | TRBD2 | 17 | TGCGCCAGCAGCCAAGATTGGCCTAGCGGGGTGCGAGAGACCCAGTACTTC | CASSQDWPSGVRETQYF
TRBJ1-5 | TRBV29-1 | many | NA | 15 | TGCAGCGCCCAGACAACCCAGGGCAGCAATCAGCCCCAGCATTTT | CSAQTTQGSNQPQHF
TRBJ1-1 | TRBV5-1 | many | NA | 14 | TGCGCCAGCAGAATTTTAAGCGAGAACACTGAAGCTTTCTTT | CASRILSENTEAFF
TRBJ2-7 | TRBV7-2 | many | NA | 16 | TGTGCCAGCAGCTTACGTACAGGCCGACTTACCGACGAGCAGTACTTC | CASSLRTGRLTDEQYF
TRBJ2-7 | TRBV5-1 | many | TRBD1 | 15 | TGCGCCAGCAGCTTGGATATGGGACAGGGTTATGAGCAGTACTTC | CASSLDMGQGYEQYF
TRBJ2-2 | TRBV2 | NA | TRBD1 | 16 | TGTGCCAGCAGTCTTGACAGGGGGCATAGGAGCGGGGAGCTGTTTTTT | CASSLDRGHRSGELFF
TRBJ2-5 | TRBV6-5 | NA | NA | 13 | TGTGCCAGCAGTTACACCCGCCGGGAGATCCAGTACTTC | CASSYTRREIQYF
TRBJ2-3 | TRBV18 | many | TRBD1 | 13 | TGTGCCAGCTCAAGTACAGGGGTAGATACGCAGTATTTT | CASSSTGVDTQYF